The 2 T cell receptor beta chains below were found in one sample sequenced in a study of OX40 agonist ivuxolimab in advanced cancers. Libraries were prepared by immunoSEQ multiplex PCR; TCRdb keeps only in-frame clonotypes and omits some of them. The top ten hold more than 0.7% of the sample, which has 95,000 to 150,000 clones, 85% to 95% seen once. Sequenced here: CD4+ or CD8+ T cells sorted from blood, sampled in a trial of the OX40 agonist ivuxolimab. Receptors were obtained from an adult with an advanced solid tumor such as melanoma, head and neck, liver or kidney cancer.

The rearrangement links TRBV5-1 to TRBJ2-7; tentative D call: TRBD1 (6 bases). This CDR3 spans 13 amino acids. Trimming took off 1 base at V and 3 bases at J, with 8 bases between the two ends. The V gene's germline CDR1 is SGHRS and CDR2 YFSETQ. The CDR3 DNA sequence: TGCGCCAGCAGCTTGACAGGGCTCTACGAGCAGTACTTC. Translated: CASSLTGLYEQYF.

The rearrangement uses TRBV5-1 and TRBJ2-7; D is ambiguous. Germline values: CDR1 SGHRS, CDR2 YFSETQ. The CDR3 covers 12 residues. V lost 4 bases and J lost 3, with 8 bases in between. The CDR3, as DNA: TGCGCCAGCAGCCCGGACGACTACGAGCAGTACTTC. It translates to CASSPDDYEQYF.